Presented here are 32 T cell receptor beta chains from one specimen sequenced in a study of shared clonotypes between healthy human individuals. Generated by immunoSEQ multiplex PCR, the TCRdb table keeps only in-frame clones and is missing some. The sample lists around 1.1 million clones; more than 75% were seen once. Sequenced material: memory CD4+ T cells from PBMCs. The subset was: CD45RA-negative fraction. Receptors originate from a man aged 18-30 years in good health. Some clones in this sample may be carry-over from other donors' samples.

A remark on this clone: The junction and the germline gene differ at one end; a read error may be behind it. This chain connects TRBV6-1 to TRBJ2-5; 9 nucleotides align to TRBD1. Germline V lookup: CDR1 MNHNS, CDR2 SASEGT. The CDR3 runs to 18 residues. CDR3 coding DNA: TGTGCCAGCGGTGACCCGACAGGGGGGCGGCTTCGGCAAGAGACCCAGTACTTC. Translating gives CASGDPTGGRLRQETQYF.

In this sample, this clone turned up a few times. The J gene is TRBJ1-1, the V gene TRBV9, with D unclear. The length of the CDR3 is 16 residues. Germline CDR1 is SGDLS and CDR2 is YYNGEE. Trimming stripped 0 bases from V and 4 bases from J, with 16 bases between. The DNA of the CDR3 is TGTGCCAGCAGCGTAGACCCCTCCGCGGGATCCACTGAAGCTTTCTTT. The encoded protein is CASSVDPSAGSTEAFF.

This chain connects TRBV5-1 to TRBJ2-2; 8 bases are shared with TRBD2. The CDR3 is made up of 15 amino acids. Germline lookup yields CDR1 SGHRS and CDR2 YFSETQ. J gave up 5 bases and V 1 base, and 4 bases lay outside the gene matches. The CDR3, as DNA: TGCGCCAGCAGCTTGAATAGCGGGAAAACCGGGGAGCTGTTTTTT. Encoded protein: CASSLNSGKTGELFF.

The V and J genes are TRBV7-9 and TRBJ2-1; D remains ambiguous. CDR1 and CDR2 (germline): SEHNR, FQNEAQ (reference sequence). The CDR3 extends over 13 amino acids. Trimming removed 0 bases from V and 4 bases from J, with 4 bases in between. The CDR3 reads CASSLATYNEQFF. CDR3 bases: TGTGCCAGCAGCTTAGCTACTTACAATGAGCAGTTCTTC.

The CDR3 loop reads CASSLASGGPHEQYF. In DNA form, the CDR3 reads TGCGCCAGCAGCTTGGCGTCGGGAGGGCCCCACGAGCAGTACTTC. The genes are TRBV5-1 and TRBJ2-7; 8 bases are a match to TRBD2. CDR3 length equals 15 residues. Germline V lookup: CDR1 SGHRS, CDR2 YFSETQ. The V gene end was trimmed by 0 bases and the J gene end by 5 bases; junction bases not matched to a gene: 7. The full variable domain, completed using reference TRBV5-1 and TRBJ2-7, is KAGVTQTPRYLIKTRGQQVTLSCSPISGHRSVSWYQQTPGQGLQFLFEYFSETQRNKGNFPGRFSGRQFSNSRSEMNVSTLELGDSALYLCASSLASGGPHEQYFGPGTRLTVT.

The CDR3 reads CASGTSNQPQHF. CDR3 sequence (DNA): TGTGCCAGCGGAACCTCGAATCAGCCCCAGCATTTT. The rearrangement joins TRBV6-6 to TRBJ1-5; D unresolved. The CDR3 has 12 residues. Trimming cost V 8 bases and J 4 bases, with 9 bases left between them. Germline-derived CDR1 and CDR2 are MNHNY and SVGAGI (reference sequence).

This sequence joins TRBV6-4 and TRBJ1-2; D unresolved. CDR1 MRHNA and CDR2 SNTAGT come from the germline V gene. CDR3 length: 12 residues. V lost 7 bases, J lost 2 bases, and 8 bases lay in between. CDR3 loop: CASIWGNYGYTF. The CDR3 nucleotides are TGTGCCAGCATCTGGGGAAACTATGGCTACACCTTC.

The chain combines TRBV14 with TRBJ2-7, with D maybe TRBD2 (6 bases). Germline CDR1 and CDR2: SGHDN and FVKESK. The length of the CDR3 is 14 residues. Trimming took off 7 bases at V and 0 bases at J, with 13 bases between the two ends. The CDR3 DNA is TGTGCCAGCACCCTAAGCGGGTACTCCTACGAGCAGTACTTC. The encoded protein is CASTLSGYSYEQYF. Full variable domain (missing parts from reference TRBV14 and TRBJ2-7): EAGVTQFPSHSVIEKGQTVTLRCDPISGHDNLYWYRRVMGKEIKFLLHFVKESKQDESGMPNNRFLAERTGGTYSTLKVQPAELEDSGVYFCASTLSGYSYEQYFGPGTRLTVT.

The genes are TRBV6-5 and TRBJ2-5; a weak D match, TRBD2 (6 bases). The V gene's germline CDR1 is MNHEY and CDR2 SVGAGI. The CDR3 covers 14 residues. V lost 5 bases and J lost 4, with 14 bases in between. This CDR3 reads CASSPWRGRETQYF. The CDR3 DNA reads TGTGCCAGCAGTCCCTGGCGGGGACGAGAGACCCAGTACTTC.

The CDR3 sequence is CASSVTGLTDTQYF. In DNA, the CDR3 is TGTGCCAGTAGTGTGACAGGCCTCACAGATACGCAGTATTTT. The genes are TRBV19 and TRBJ2-3, with a possible D match to TRBD1 (6 bases). Germline lookup yields CDR1 LNHDA and CDR2 SQIVND (reference sequence). The CDR3 covers 14 residues. V was clipped by 5 bases and J by 2 bases, with 11 bases between them.

The CDR3 region is CASSLSGGYEQYF. The CDR3 DNA follows: TGTGCCAGCAGCTTAAGCGGGGGCTACGAGCAGTACTTC. This sequence joins TRBV7-3 and TRBJ2-7; 7 positions match TRBD2. Trimming at V came to 1 base and at J to 3 bases, leaving 0 bases not matched to a gene. Germline CDR1 reads SGHTA; CDR2 reads FQGTGA. The CDR3 loop spans 13 amino acids.

This clone was counted a single time. V usage is TRBV7-9 and J usage is TRBJ1-2; the D is unclear. The CDR3 spans 14 residues. Trimming shortened V by 1 base and J by 2 bases, and 8 bases separated the two germline ends. CDR1 and CDR2 (germline): SEHNR, FQNEAQ (reference sequence). This chain's CDR3 is CASSLVESNYGYTF. The CDR3 bases are TGTGCCAGCAGCTTAGTTGAGAGCAACTATGGCTACACCTTC.

J is TRBJ2-6 and V is TRBV19; TRBD1 matches 9 bases. The J segment lost 0 bases and the V segment lost 7 bases, leaving 7 bases of the junction unmatched. Per germline, CDR1 LNHDA and CDR2 SQIVND (reference sequence). This CDR3 is 17 amino acids long. CDR3 region: CASTPGQGGSGANVLTF. The CDR3, as DNA: TGTGCCAGTACCCCGGGACAGGGAGGCTCTGGGGCCAACGTCCTGACTTTC. The full variable domain, rest sourced from reference TRBV19 and TRBJ2-6, is DGGITQSPKYLFRKEGQNVTLSCEQNLNHDAMYWYRQDPGQGLRLIYYSQIVNDFQKGDIAEGYSVSREKKESFPLTVTSAQKNPTAFYLCASTPGQGGSGANVLTFGAGSRLTVL.

The V and J genes are TRBV5-1 and TRBJ1-3; D gene unclear. CDR1 and CDR2 (germline): SGHRS, YFSETQ. V was trimmed by 0 bases and J by 7 bases, leaving 11 bases between them. The CDR3 contains 14 residues. The CDR3 region is CASSLAVGLNTIYF. In DNA, the CDR3 is TGCGCCAGCAGCTTGGCCGTCGGCTTGAACACCATATATTTT.

The chain combines TRBV2 with TRBJ1-4, with unresolved D. Germline loops: CDR1 SNHLY, CDR2 FYNNEI. This CDR3 is 15 amino acids long. Trimming stripped 1 base from V and 4 bases from J, with 10 bases between. This CDR3 is CASSEVGQINEKLFF. CDR3 coding DNA: TGTGCCAGCAGTGAAGTTGGGCAGATTAATGAAAAACTGTTTTTT.

This rearrangement joins TRBV7-2 to TRBJ1-2; possible D gene TRBD1, 5 bases. Trimming shortened V by 5 bases and J by 5 bases, and 24 bases separated the two germline ends. This CDR3 has 17 amino acids. Germline loops: CDR1 SGHTA, CDR2 FQGNSA. In DNA, the CDR3 is TGTGCCAGCAGCGCGCCCGGGACCGCCAACCTCGGGTATGGCTACACCTTC. Encoded protein: CASSAPGTANLGYGYTF.

V gene TRBV9 combines with J gene TRBJ2-3, with TRBD2 identical over 8 bases. The ends lost 4 bases at V and 3 bases at J; junction bases unmatched: 7. CDR3 length: 15 residues. Germline V gene data show CDR1 as SGDLS and CDR2 as YYNGEE. CDR3 residues: CASSSLSGTTDTQYF. Here the CDR3 DNA reads TGTGCCAGCAGCTCCCTTAGCGGGACGACAGATACGCAGTATTTT.

This chain connects TRBV28 to TRBJ1-1; unclear D gene. V lost 4 bases and J lost 3, with 12 bases in between. The CDR3 spans 14 residues. Germline assignment: CDR1 MDHEN and CDR2 SYDVKM. CDR3 region: CASSYPQPDTEAFF. The CDR3 nucleotides are TGTGCCAGCAGTTACCCCCAGCCGGACACTGAAGCTTTCTTT.

The chain's CDR3 is CASSLGSGVVQETQYF. CDR3 coding DNA: TGCGCCAGCAGCTTGGGGTCAGGGGTAGTCCAAGAGACCCAGTACTTC. The gene calls are TRBV5-1 and TRBJ2-5; perhaps TRBD1 as D (6 bases). Between the trimmed V and J ends, which lost 0 bases and 1 base, there was a span of 13 bases. Germline V lookup: CDR1 SGHRS, CDR2 YFSETQ. The CDR3 consists of 16 residues.

This clone was seen only a few times. In nucleotides, the CDR3 is TGTGCCAGCAGCTTTAGCGGGATGACTAATGAAAAACTGTTTTTT. Translation gives CASSFSGMTNEKLFF. This chain connects TRBV9 to TRBJ1-4; the D is unclear. The CDR3 has 15 amino acids. Germline values: CDR1 SGDLS, CDR2 YYNGEE. Deletions cut 4 bases from V and 2 bases from J, with 12 bases between.

There are a few counts of this clone. V gene TRBV10-3 combines with J gene TRBJ2-5; 7 bases agree with TRBD1. The CDR3 is 14 residues long. Germline V gene data show CDR1 as ENHRY and CDR2 as SYGVKD. V lost 4 bases, J lost 1 base, and 3 bases stayed unmatched. CDR3: CAISGGQTQETQYF. DNA of the CDR3: TGTGCCATCAGTGGGGGACAGACCCAAGAGACCCAGTACTTC.

This clone was seen only once. The chain is built from TRBV28 and TRBJ1-2, with a weak D call TRBD1 (5 bases). Germline values: CDR1 MDHEN, CDR2 SYDVKM. V lost 2 bases to trimming and J lost 14 bases, with 12 bases between them. The CDR3 contains 11 residues. DNA of the CDR3: TGTGCCAGCAGTTTAGACAGTGGTTGGACCTTC. Its protein is CASSLDSGWTF.

On this clone itself: At the DNA level, this CDR3 is encoded by other sequences in the same sample as well. V usage is TRBV27 and J usage is TRBJ2-2; D possibly uses TRBD1 or TRBD2 (5 bases each). CDR3 length: 15 amino acids. In germline, CDR1 is MNHEY, CDR2 SMNVEV (reference sequence). V lost 3 bases to trimming and J lost 1 base, with 9 bases between them. The CDR3 loop reads CASSLGRQNTGELFF. In DNA, the CDR3 is TGTGCCAGCAGTTTGGGACGGCAGAACACCGGGGAGCTGTTTTTT.

V usage is TRBV5-4 and J usage is TRBJ2-1; D may match TRBD1 or TRBD2 (6 bases each). Looked up from germline, CDR1 is SGHNT and CDR2 is YYREEE (reference sequence). With 3 bases removed from V and 8 bases from J, the gap between germline ends came to 18 bases. The CDR3 is 15 amino acids. This CDR3 is CASSSGLIGGDEQFF. DNA of the CDR3: TGTGCCAGCAGCTCCGGACTAATCGGGGGCGATGAGCAGTTCTTC.

The V call is TRBV7-9, the J call TRBJ1-1, with a weak D call TRBD1 (6 bases). This CDR3 is built from 15 residues. The V gene lost 3 bases and the J gene lost 7 bases, with 18 bases spanning the gap. Germline V gene sequence: CDR1 SEHNR, CDR2 FQNEAQ (reference sequence). CDR3 region: CASSFRVGAENEAFF. The CDR3 nucleotides read TGTGCCAGCAGCTTCCGGGTGGGGGCGGAGAATGAAGCTTTCTTT.

The chain uses TRBV6-5 and TRBJ2-7; D could derive from TRBD1 or TRBD2 (5 bases each). Germline assignment: CDR1 MNHEY and CDR2 SVGAGI. V was shortened by 3 bases and J by 3 bases, with 15 bases between the two germline ends. This CDR3 spans 15 amino acids. CDR3 sequence (DNA): TGTGCCAGCAGTTATTATTCGGGGACGGGCTACGAGCAGTACTTC. This codes for CASSYYSGTGYEQYF.

To note about this clone: Different DNA sequences within this sample yield the same CDR3. The chain carries TRBV5-1 and TRBJ2-7, with D hard to call. The CDR3 is made up of 11 amino acids. Trimming removed 4 bases at V and 3 bases at J, with 5 bases between. From germline, CDR1 is SGHRS and CDR2 YFSETQ. CDR3 residues: CASSLDYEQYF. CDR3 bases: TGCGCCAGCAGCCTGGACTACGAGCAGTACTTC.

The chain carries TRBV2 and TRBJ1-6; no firm D call. Trimming removed 2 bases from V and 13 bases from J, with 12 bases in between. This CDR3 region has 13 residues. Germline V CDR1 and CDR2: SNHLY, FYNNEI. For the CDR3, the DNA is TGTGCCAGCAGTGAAACCCCCGGGGTCCCCCTCCACTTT. This gives the protein CASSETPGVPLHF.

The rearrangement joins TRBV27 to TRBJ2-2; 8 bases line up with TRBD1. In germline, CDR1 is MNHEY, CDR2 SMNVEV (reference sequence). The CDR3 runs to 17 residues. Losses at the gene ends were 8 bases for V and 2 bases for J; bases not matched to a gene: 13. CDR3 DNA sequence: TGTGCCAGCCGCCCCTCGGCCAGGGGGCTCAACACCGGGGAGCTGTTTTTT. Amino acid sequence: CASRPSARGLNTGELFF.

This rearrangement joins TRBV27 to TRBJ2-2; the D gene is possibly TRBD1 (5 bases). Germline-derived CDR1 and CDR2 are MNHEY and SMNVEV (reference sequence). The CDR3 has 14 residues. V lost 10 bases and J 1 base, leaving 13 bases between the germline ends. DNA for the CDR3: TGTGCCACCCGAAGAACAGGGAACACCGGGGAGCTGTTTTTT. Translation gives CATRRTGNTGELFF.

This chain links TRBV5-4 with TRBJ1-2, with TRBD1 matching over 9 bases. CDR1 is SGHNT, CDR2 YYREEE, per germline (reference sequence). The CDR3 length is 15 residues. V trimming: 6 bases; J trimming: 7 bases; junction bases outside the gene matches: 13. The CDR3 is CASTFGGQGWGGYTF. The CDR3 nucleotides are TGTGCCAGCACCTTCGGGGGACAGGGTTGGGGTGGCTACACCTTC.

The rearrangement uses TRBV5-1 and TRBJ2-7; D may be TRBD1 or TRBD2 (5 bases each). This CDR3 region has 14 residues. V lost 6 bases and J 5 bases, leaving 18 bases between the germline ends. CDR1 and CDR2 (germline): SGHRS, YFSETQ. The chain's CDR3 is CASTYRGDDDEQYF. Here the CDR3 DNA reads TGCGCCAGCACCTACAGAGGGGACGATGACGAGCAGTACTTC.